Listed here are 2 T cell receptor beta chains from one sample, sequenced in a study of blood T cell repertoires in COVID-19. Libraries were prepared by immunoSEQ multiplex PCR; TCRdb keeps only in-frame clonotypes and omits some of them. This sample has around 43,000 clones, with roughly nine tenths found just once. The sequencing input was peripheral blood. The source of these receptors is a human donor in a cohort sampled during active COVID-19.

The chain is built from TRBV7-2 and TRBJ1-2, with D unclear. The CDR3 has 15 amino acids. Germline CDR1 SGHTA, CDR2 FQGNSA. V lost 1 base to trimming and J lost 5 bases, with 14 bases between them. In DNA form, the CDR3 reads TGTGCCAGCAGCTTAGACCTACGATCATATTATGGCTACACCTTC. Protein product: CASSLDLRSYYGYTF.

The gene calls are TRBV7-2 and TRBJ2-2; a weak D match, TRBD2 (6 bases). Germline V gene data show CDR1 as SGHTA and CDR2 as FQGNSA. The V and J ends lost 5 bases and 4 bases respectively, with 17 bases between them. The CDR3 length is 16 residues. The CDR3, as DNA: TGTGCCAGCAGCCTCGCCGCTAGCGTCCCCACCGGGGAGCTGTTTTTT. Translating it yields CASSLAASVPTGELFF.